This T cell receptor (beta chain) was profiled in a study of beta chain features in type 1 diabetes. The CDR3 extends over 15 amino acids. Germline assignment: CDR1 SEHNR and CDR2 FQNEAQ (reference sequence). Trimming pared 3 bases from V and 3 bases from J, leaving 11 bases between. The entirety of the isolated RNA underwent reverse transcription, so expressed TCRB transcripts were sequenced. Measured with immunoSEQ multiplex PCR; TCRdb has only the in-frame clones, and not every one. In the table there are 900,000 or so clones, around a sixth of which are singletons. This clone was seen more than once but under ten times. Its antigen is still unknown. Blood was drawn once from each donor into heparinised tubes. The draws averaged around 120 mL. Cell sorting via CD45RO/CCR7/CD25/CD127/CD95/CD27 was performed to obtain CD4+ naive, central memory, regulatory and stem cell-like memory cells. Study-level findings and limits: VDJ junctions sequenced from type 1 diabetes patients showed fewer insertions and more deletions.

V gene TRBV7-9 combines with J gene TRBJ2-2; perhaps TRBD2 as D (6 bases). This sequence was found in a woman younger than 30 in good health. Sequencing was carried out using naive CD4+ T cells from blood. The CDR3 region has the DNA TGTGCCAGCAGCTTCCGGGAGAGGGACACCGGGGAGCTGTTTTTT. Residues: CASSFRERDTGELFF.